What follows are 27 T cell receptor beta chains derived from one specimen sequenced in a study of T-cell memory formation after mild COVID-19. TCRdb re-analysed the 5' RACE reads in MiXCR, keeping a single row per CDR3 protein. The sample holds around 320,000 distinct CDR3 sequences, just under 20% seen once. Sequenced sample: PBMCs or a T cell subset sorted from them (not recorded which). Receptors were obtained from a man younger than 30 who had mild COVID-19 (a few samples of this study predate the infection). Cell type and time point are not known.

The V gene is TRBV28, the J gene TRBJ2-5, with 11 bases lining up with TRBD2. Per germline, CDR1 MDHEN and CDR2 SYDVKM. V dropped 5 bases and J dropped 2; count of bases not matched to a gene: 7. The CDR3 contains 16 residues. CDR3 nucleotide sequence: TGTGCCAGCAGTACCCCACGGACTAGCGGGCAAGAGACCCAGTACTTC. This encodes CASSTPRTSGQETQYF.

V and J are TRBV6-4 and TRBJ2-3, with 11 bases that match TRBD2. Germline V lookup: CDR1 MRHNA, CDR2 SNTAGT. Trimming took 3 bases from V and 4 from J; bases not matched to a gene: 3. The CDR3 is made up of 15 amino acids. DNA for the CDR3: TGTGCCAGCAGTGAAACTAGCGGGAGTTCAGATACGCAGTATTTT. Amino acid sequence: CASSETSGSSDTQYF.

This clonotype turned up a few times. This chain links TRBV20-1 with TRBJ2-1, with D perhaps TRBD1 (6 bases). The germline CDR1 and CDR2 sequences are DFQATT and SNEGSKA (reference sequence). The CDR3 covers 13 residues. Trimming cost V 2 bases and J 10 bases, with 15 bases left between them. CDR3 sequence reads: CSARLHRVGEQFF. In DNA, the CDR3 is TGCAGTGCTAGACTTCACAGGGTTGGCGAGCAGTTCTTC.

The V and J genes are TRBV18 and TRBJ2-7, with a tentative D call TRBD1 (5 bases). With 3 bases removed from V and 2 bases from J, the gap between germline ends came to 11 bases. Germline-derived CDR1 and CDR2 are KGHSH and LQKENI. The CDR3 is 14 residues long. The CDR3 region has the DNA TGTGCCAGCTCACCTGATGGGGCAGCCTACGAGCAGTACTTC. Encoded protein: CASSPDGAAYEQYF. Combining the CDR3 with reference TRBV18 and TRBJ2-7 gives the whole variable domain NAGVMQNPRHLVRRRGQEARLRCSPMKGHSHVYWYRQLPEEGLKFMVYLQKENIIDESGMPKERFSAEFPKEGPSILRIQQVVRGDSAAYFCASSPDGAAYEQYFGPGTRLTVT.

This clonotype came up a few times. V is TRBV7-6 and J is TRBJ1-6, with 8 nucleotides matching TRBD1. Germline V gene sequence: CDR1 SGHVS, CDR2 FNYEAQ. Trimming took 5 bases from V and 10 from J; bases not matched to a gene: 13. The CDR3 totals 16 residues. CDR3 loop: CASSMDRVRVGSPLHF. As DNA, the CDR3 is TGTGCCAGCAGCATGGACAGGGTGAGGGTTGGATCACCCCTCCACTTT.

The chain has TRBV4-2 and TRBJ2-7; D assignment may be TRBD1 or TRBD2 (5 bases each). Germline CDR1 and CDR2: LGHNA and YNFKEQ. Trimming left V 0 bases short and J 4 bases short, with 13 bases between. The CDR3 loop spans 15 amino acids. CDR3 DNA: TGTGCCAGCAGCCAAGATCGGGGCCCCCAGTACGAGCAGTACTTC. It specifies CASSQDRGPQYEQYF.

This clonotype occurred many times. V is TRBV24-1 and J is TRBJ2-3; 7 bases match TRBD1. The CDR3 has 12 residues. The V segment lost 7 bases and the J segment 5 bases; nucleotides outside the gene matches: 2. CDR1 is KGHDR, CDR2 SFDVKD, per germline. Here the CDR3 reads CATRGGGDTQYF. The CDR3 DNA reads as TGTGCCACCAGAGGGGGCGGAGATACGCAGTATTTT.

This sequence joins TRBV6-5 and TRBJ1-2; D gene unclear. Looked up from germline, CDR1 is MNHEY and CDR2 is SVGAGI. This CDR3 contains 13 residues. V was cut by 5 bases and J by 8 bases, with 15 bases left in between. Here the CDR3 reads CASSAKSWGGYTF. CDR3 sequence (DNA): TGTGCCAGCAGTGCAAAATCGTGGGGAGGCTACACCTTC.

This clonotype was detected a few times. The chain couples TRBV6-5 to TRBJ2-4, with D possibly being TRBD1 or TRBD2 (5 bases each). The CDR3 loop spans 16 amino acids. The V and J ends lost 2 bases and 3 bases respectively, with 14 bases between them. CDR1 is MNHEY and CDR2 is SVGAGI in the germline V gene. CDR3 protein: CASSYGTGRGKNIQYF. The CDR3 nucleotides read TGTGCCAGCAGTTACGGGACCGGCCGCGGCAAAAACATTCAGTACTTC.

There are a few counts of this clonotype. This chain uses TRBV12-3 or TRBV12-4 with TRBJ1-4; the match to TRBD1 covers 7 bases. This CDR3 has 14 residues. Losses at the gene ends were 7 bases for V and 8 bases for J; bases not matched to a gene: 10. CDR3 loop: CASKTQGGFEKLFF. The CDR3 coding sequence is TGTGCCAGCAAGACTCAGGGGGGCTTCGAAAAACTGTTTTTT.

CDR3 sequence reads: CASSLGARGRNYGYTF. In nucleotides, the CDR3 is TGTGCCAGCAGCTTGGGTGCTAGGGGGCGGAACTATGGCTACACCTTC. V and J are TRBV7-2 and TRBJ1-2; TRBD1 aligns across 7 bases. This CDR3 is built from 16 residues. The V and J ends lost 3 bases and 2 bases, in that order; junction bases with no gene match: 9. Germline V gives CDR1 SGHTA, CDR2 FQGNSA.

This chain joins TRBV2 and TRBJ2-5, with D possibly matching TRBD2 (5 bases). Germline loops: CDR1 SNHLY, CDR2 FYNNEI. Trimming took 3 bases from V and 1 from J, leaving 6 bases between them. This CDR3 contains 13 residues. DNA of the CDR3: TGTGCCAGCAGTGATCGGGGCCAAGAGACCCAGTACTTC. Translated: CASSDRGQETQYF.

This clonotype was detected only a few times. This chain links TRBV7-3 with TRBJ2-1; 7 bases agree with TRBD1. The V gene's germline CDR1 is SGHTA and CDR2 FQGTGA. The CDR3 spans 14 residues. The trim removed 3 bases at V and 6 bases at J, leaving 5 bases unmatched. The DNA of the CDR3 is TGTGCCAGCAGCTTTGACAGGGTGAGCAATGAGCAGTTCTTC. It yields the protein CASSFDRVSNEQFF.

The V and J genes are TRBV6-1 and TRBJ2-7, with D perhaps TRBD1 or TRBD2 (6 bases each). Germline V CDR1 and CDR2: MNHNS, SASEGT. Trimming removed 8 bases at V and 1 base at J, with 15 bases between. The length of the CDR3 is 14 residues. CDR3 protein: CASRLSGASYEQYF. In DNA form, the CDR3 reads TGTGCCAGCCGCCTGTCGGGGGCGTCCTACGAGCAGTACTTC.

This clonotype came up a few times. V and J are TRBV5-1 and TRBJ1-6; 7 positions agree with TRBD1. V was clipped by 2 bases and J by 13 bases; unmatched bases: 9. The CDR3 sequence is 14 residues long. Germline loops: CDR1 SGHRS, CDR2 YFSETQ. The CDR3 region has the DNA TGCGCCAGCAGCTTAACGACAGGGCCGGAGCCCCTCCACTTT. This codes for CASSLTTGPEPLHF.

J is TRBJ2-1 and V is TRBV6-5; possibly TRBD1 or TRBD2 for D (5 bases each). Between the trimmed V and J ends, which lost 5 bases and 4 bases, there was a span of 15 bases. Germline V gives CDR1 MNHEY, CDR2 SVGAGI. The CDR3 totals 15 residues. Here the CDR3 reads CASSRDPVSYNEQFF. The CDR3 bases are TGTGCCAGCAGTCGGGACCCTGTATCTTACAATGAGCAGTTCTTC.

This clonotype was recorded a few times. The chain couples TRBV12-3 or TRBV12-4 to TRBJ2-1, with D hard to call. This CDR3 is built from 15 residues. The V gene lost 3 bases and the J gene lost 0 bases, with 9 bases spanning the gap. Here the CDR3 reads CASSFWGSSYNEQFF. Written as DNA, the CDR3 is TGTGCCAGCAGTTTTTGGGGAAGCTCCTACAATGAGCAGTTCTTC.

This clonotype was seen more than once but under ten times. This chain joins TRBV7-2 and TRBJ1-2, with no clear D. The CDR3 is made up of 11 amino acids. Between the trimmed V and J ends, which lost 1 base and 7 bases, there was a span of 4 bases. Germline CDR1 is SGHTA and CDR2 is FQGNSA. CDR3 sequence: CASSLGRGYTF. CDR3 nucleotide sequence: TGTGCCAGCAGCTTAGGACGTGGCTACACCTTC.

This clonotype showed up just a few times. CDR3 nucleotide sequence: TGTGCCAGCAGCCCCGGGACCTTTCCCTACGAGCAGTACGTC. Translated, it gives CASSPGTFPYEQYV. The J gene is TRBJ2-7, the V gene TRBV7-6; D is perhaps TRBD1 or TRBD2 (5 bases each). The V gene lost 5 bases and the J gene lost 2 bases, with 13 bases spanning the gap. There are 14 residues in the CDR3. Germline CDR1 is SGHVS and CDR2 is FNYEAQ.

The chain couples TRBV7-3 to TRBJ2-5; TRBD2 matches at 9 bases. Germline lookup yields CDR1 SGHTA and CDR2 FQGTGA. J was trimmed by 6 bases and V by 2 bases; bases with no gene match: 1. The CDR3 is 13 amino acids. CDR3 bases: TGTGCCAGCAGCTTAGCGGGGGGGCAGACCCAGTACTTC. This sequence encodes CASSLAGGQTQYF.

This sequence joins TRBV18 and TRBJ1-2; TRBD1 agrees at 8 bases. The CDR3 is made up of 13 amino acids. Germline assignment: CDR1 KGHSH and CDR2 LQKENI. V lost 6 bases, J lost 7 bases, and 7 bases stayed unmatched. DNA for the CDR3: TGTGCCAGCTCTCGAGGACAGGGAGGTGGCTACACCTTC. Its translation is CASSRGQGGGYTF.

This rearrangement joins TRBV11-2 to TRBJ2-5, with D uncertain. The CDR3 has 12 residues. Deletions cut 5 bases from V and 5 bases from J, with 9 bases between. Looked up from germline, CDR1 is SGHAT and CDR2 is FQNNGV. The CDR3 spells CASSTDRETQYF. The CDR3, as DNA: TGTGCCAGCAGCACCGACCGGGAGACCCAGTACTTC.

The gene calls are TRBV15 and TRBJ2-4; 16 bases agree with TRBD2. Germline V gene lookup returns CDR1 LNHNV and CDR2 YYDKDF (reference sequence). V was clipped by 4 bases and J by 0 bases; unmatched bases: 12. The CDR3 loop spans 21 amino acids. CDR3: CATSNRTPGLAGGRAKNIQYF. The CDR3 nucleotides read TGTGCCACCAGCAACCGAACCCCGGGACTAGCGGGGGGGCGAGCCAAAAACATTCAGTACTTC. The complete variable domain, with remaining parts taken from reference TRBV15 and TRBJ2-4, reads DAMVIQNPRYQVTQFGKPVTLSCSQTLNHNVMYWYQQKSSQAPKLLFHYYDKDFNNEADTPDNFQSRRPNTSFCFLDIRSPGLGDTAMYLCATSNRTPGLAGGRAKNIQYFGAGTRLSVL.

V is TRBV20-1 and J is TRBJ2-4, with D hard to call. CDR3 size: 14 residues. The germline CDR1 and CDR2 sequences are DFQATT and SNEGSKA (reference sequence). V was clipped by 5 bases and J by 0 bases, with 11 bases between them. CDR3: CSARLAGAKNIQYF. The CDR3, as DNA: TGCAGTGCTCGCTTGGCCGGAGCCAAAAACATTCAGTACTTC.

This clonotype was seen a handful of times. The CDR3 DNA follows: TGCGCCAGCAGCCAGACCGGGGGCTACTACGAGCAGTACTTC. It encodes CASSQTGGYYEQYF. The chain links TRBV4-1 to TRBJ2-7, with D possibly being TRBD1 or TRBD2 (6 bases each). Germline V gives CDR1 MGHRA, CDR2 YSYEKL. The CDR3 consists of 14 residues. Trimming took off 3 bases at V and 3 bases at J, with 12 bases between the two ends.

The sample holds a few counts of this clonotype. V and J are TRBV18 and TRBJ1-5; no definite D call. Trimming pared 2 bases from V and 5 bases from J, leaving 7 bases between. Germline V gene data show CDR1 as KGHSH and CDR2 as LQKENI. This CDR3 is built from 13 residues. CDR3 nucleotide sequence: TGTGCCAGCTCACCAGCTAGGGATCAGCCCCAGCATTTT. Translating gives CASSPARDQPQHF.

This clonotype was detected a few times. This chain connects TRBV4-2 to TRBJ2-3; D is perhaps TRBD1 (6 bases). Trimming cost V 5 bases and J 4 bases, with 16 bases left between them. CDR3 size: 15 residues. In germline, CDR1 is LGHNA, CDR2 YNFKEQ. The CDR3 spells CASSARREGADTQYF. In nucleotides, the CDR3 is TGTGCCAGCAGCGCAAGACGTGAGGGGGCAGATACGCAGTATTTT.